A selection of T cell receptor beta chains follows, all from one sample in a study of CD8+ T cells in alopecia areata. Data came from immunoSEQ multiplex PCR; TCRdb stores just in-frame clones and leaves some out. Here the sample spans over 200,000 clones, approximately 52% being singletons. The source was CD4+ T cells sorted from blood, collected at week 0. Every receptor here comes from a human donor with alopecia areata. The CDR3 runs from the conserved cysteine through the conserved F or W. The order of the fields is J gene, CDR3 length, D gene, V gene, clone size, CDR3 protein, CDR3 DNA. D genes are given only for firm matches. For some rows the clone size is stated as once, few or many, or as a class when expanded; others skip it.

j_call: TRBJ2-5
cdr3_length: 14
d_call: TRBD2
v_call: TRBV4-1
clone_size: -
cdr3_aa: CASSPRTRKETQYF
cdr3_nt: TGCGCCAGCAGCCCGCGGACTAGAAAGGAGACCCAGTACTTC

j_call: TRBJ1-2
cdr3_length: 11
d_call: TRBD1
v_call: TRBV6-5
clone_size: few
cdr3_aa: CASRQGHGYTF
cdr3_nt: TGTGCCAGCCGACAGGGCCATGGCTACACCTTC

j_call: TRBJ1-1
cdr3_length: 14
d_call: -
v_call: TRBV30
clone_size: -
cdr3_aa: CAWSVQFMNTEAFF
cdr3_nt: TGTGCCTGGAGTGTACAATTCATGAACACTGAAGCTTTCTTT

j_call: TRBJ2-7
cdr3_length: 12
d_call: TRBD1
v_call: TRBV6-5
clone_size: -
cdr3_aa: CASSQTGREQYF
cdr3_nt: TGTGCCAGCAGCCAGACAGGGCGAGAGCAGTACTTC

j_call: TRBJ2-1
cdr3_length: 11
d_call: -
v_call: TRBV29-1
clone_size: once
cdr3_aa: CSVALYNEQFF
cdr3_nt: TGCAGCGTTGCACTTTACAATGAGCAGTTCTTC

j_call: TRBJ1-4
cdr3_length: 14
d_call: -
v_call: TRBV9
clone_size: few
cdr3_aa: CASSVGTRNEKLFF
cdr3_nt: TGTGCCAGCAGCGTGGGGACAAGGAATGAAAAACTGTTTTTT

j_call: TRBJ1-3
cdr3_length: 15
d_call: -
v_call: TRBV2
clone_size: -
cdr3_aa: CASTSVGSRGNTIYF
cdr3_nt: TGTGCCAGCACCAGCGTGGGGTCCCGTGGAAACACCATATATTTT

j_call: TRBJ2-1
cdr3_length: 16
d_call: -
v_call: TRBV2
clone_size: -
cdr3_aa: CASSATDRHPRLGQFF
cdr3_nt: TGTGCCAGCAGTGCTACTGACAGACACCCTCGACTTGGGCAGTTCTTC

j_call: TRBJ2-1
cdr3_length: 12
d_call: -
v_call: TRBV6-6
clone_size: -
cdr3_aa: CASGTSLLEQFF
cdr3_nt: TGTGCCAGCGGAACTAGCCTCCTTGAGCAGTTCTTC

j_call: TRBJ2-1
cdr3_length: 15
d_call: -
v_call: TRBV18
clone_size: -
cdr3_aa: CASSFEGLVGNEQFF
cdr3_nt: TGTGCCAGCTCCTTCGAAGGACTCGTTGGGAATGAGCAGTTCTTC